What follows are 3 T cell receptor beta chains derived from one specimen sequenced in a study of vaccination effects on CD4 cells after COVID-19. Their antigens are not known. Following 10 days of culture, CD4+ T cells were isolated. Profiling relied on immunoSEQ multiplex PCR, and the TCRdb table lists in-frame clones only, not all of them. The sample contains tens of thousands of clones, approximately 70% of which appear only once. The source material was CD4+ T cells from PBMCs cultured without peptide, sampled before COVID-19 vaccination. All receptors come from a human donor who received a COVID-19 vaccine.

The chain links TRBV7-9 to TRBJ1-1, with TRBD1 identical over 9 bases. The junction had 12 bases not matched to a gene; V was cut back by 5 bases and J by 5 bases. Looked up from germline, CDR1 is SEHNR and CDR2 is FQNEAQ (reference sequence). The CDR3 has 16 residues. CDR3 region: CASSPFPRDRATEAFF. CDR3 nucleotides: TGTGCCAGCAGCCCCTTTCCCCGGGACAGGGCGACTGAAGCTTTCTTT.

Written as DNA, the CDR3 is TGTGCCAGCAGTCCTTTCCGCCTCCAGGGGCTGTTTTTT. This sequence encodes CASSPFRLQGLFF. The chain joins TRBV6-6 to TRBJ2-2, with a tentative D call TRBD1 (5 bases). Trimming left V 5 bases short and J 13 bases short, with 17 bases between. This CDR3 comprises 13 residues. Germline assignment: CDR1 MNHNY and CDR2 SVGAGI (reference sequence).

This sequence joins TRBV14 and TRBJ2-1, with 7 bases fitting TRBD2. The V gene's germline CDR1 is SGHDN and CDR2 FVKESK. The CDR3 consists of 15 residues. Losses at the gene ends were 2 bases for V and 1 base for J; bases not matched to a gene: 2. CDR3 in DNA: TGTGCCAGCAGCCAACCGGGGGGTTCCTACAATGAGCAGTTCTTC. Translating it yields CASSQPGGSYNEQFF.